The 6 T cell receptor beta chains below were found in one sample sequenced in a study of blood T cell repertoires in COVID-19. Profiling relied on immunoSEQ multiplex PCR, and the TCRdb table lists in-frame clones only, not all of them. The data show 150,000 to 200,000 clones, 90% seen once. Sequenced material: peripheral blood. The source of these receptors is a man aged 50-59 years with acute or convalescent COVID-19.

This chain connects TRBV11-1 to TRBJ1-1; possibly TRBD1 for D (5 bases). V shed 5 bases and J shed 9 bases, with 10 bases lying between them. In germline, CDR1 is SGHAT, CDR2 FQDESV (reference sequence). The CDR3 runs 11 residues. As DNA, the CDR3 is TGTGCCAGCAGCACCGCGGGGCAAGCTTTCTTT. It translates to CASSTAGQAFF.

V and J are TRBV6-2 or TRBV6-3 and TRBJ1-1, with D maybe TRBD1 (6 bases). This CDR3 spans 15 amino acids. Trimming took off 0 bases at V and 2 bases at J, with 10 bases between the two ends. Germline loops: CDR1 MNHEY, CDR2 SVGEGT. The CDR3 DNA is TGTGCCAGCAGTTACTCGAGGACAGATAACACTGAAGCTTTCTTT. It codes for CASSYSRTDNTEAFF.

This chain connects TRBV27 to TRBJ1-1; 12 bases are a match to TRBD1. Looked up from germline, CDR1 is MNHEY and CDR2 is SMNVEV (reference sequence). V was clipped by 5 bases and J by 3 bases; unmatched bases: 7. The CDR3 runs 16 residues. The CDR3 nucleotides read TGTGCCAGCAGTACCCGGGACAGGGGGCGATACACTGAAGCTTTCTTT. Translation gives CASSTRDRGRYTEAFF.

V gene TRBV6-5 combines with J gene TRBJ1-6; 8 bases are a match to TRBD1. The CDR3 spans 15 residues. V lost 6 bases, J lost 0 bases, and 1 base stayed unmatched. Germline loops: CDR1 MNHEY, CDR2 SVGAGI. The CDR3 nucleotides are TGTGCCAGCAGCGACAGGGGCTCCTATAATTCACCCCTCCACTTT. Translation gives CASSDRGSYNSPLHF.

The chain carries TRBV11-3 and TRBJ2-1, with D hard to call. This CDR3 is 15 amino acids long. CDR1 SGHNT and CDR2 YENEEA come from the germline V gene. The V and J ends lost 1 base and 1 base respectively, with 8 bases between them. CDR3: CASSLGHISYNEQFF. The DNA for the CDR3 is TGTGCCAGCAGCTTAGGGCACATATCCTACAATGAGCAGTTCTTC.

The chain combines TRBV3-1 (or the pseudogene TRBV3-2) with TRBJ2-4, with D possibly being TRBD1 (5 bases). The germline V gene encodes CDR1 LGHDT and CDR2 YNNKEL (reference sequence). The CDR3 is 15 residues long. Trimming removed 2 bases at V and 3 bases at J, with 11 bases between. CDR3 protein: CASSQSDSYKNIQYF. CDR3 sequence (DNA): TGTGCCAGCAGCCAATCCGACAGTTACAAAAACATTCAGTACTTC.